The 27 T cell receptor beta chains reported below all come from one sample, sequenced in a study of blood T cell repertoires in COVID-19. TCRdb's copy holds only in-frame clones and misses some; the assay was immunoSEQ multiplex PCR. The sample has about 180,000 clones; 88% are singletons. The sequenced sample was PBMCs or T cells enriched from blood (not recorded which). Every receptor here comes from a woman aged 18-29 years who had recovered from COVID-19.

This clone was recorded a few times. CDR3 loop: CASSDISGSTEAFF. DNA of the CDR3: TGTGCCAGCAGTGACATATCAGGAAGCACTGAAGCTTTCTTT. V and J are TRBV2 and TRBJ1-1; unclear D gene. This CDR3 is 14 amino acids long. V lost 3 bases to trimming and J lost 4 bases, with 12 bases between them. Germline V lookup: CDR1 SNHLY, CDR2 FYNNEI.

The chain couples TRBV12-3 or TRBV12-4 to TRBJ1-2, with D unresolved. V gave up 6 bases and J gave up 3 bases, with 11 bases separating them. The CDR3 has 13 residues. This CDR3 is CASRPDFDYGYTF. CDR3 nucleotide sequence: TGTGCCAGCAGACCGGACTTCGACTATGGCTACACCTTC.

The chain combines TRBV5-1 with TRBJ2-7; 9 nucleotides agree with TRBD1. CDR1 and CDR2 (germline): SGHRS, YFSETQ. This CDR3 has 15 amino acids. After removal of 4 bases from V and 0 bases from J, the junction contained 5 bases not matched to a gene. The CDR3 sequence is CASSISQGASYEQYF. The CDR3 region has the DNA TGCGCCAGCAGCATCTCACAGGGGGCCTCCTACGAGCAGTACTTC.

The genes are TRBV29-1 and TRBJ1-2; D might be TRBD1 (6 bases). V lost 2 bases to trimming and J lost 8 bases, with 6 bases between them. Germline V gene data show CDR1 as SQVTM and CDR2 as ANQGSEA. CDR3 length equals 10 residues. DNA for the CDR3: TGCAGCGTTGAACAGGGGGGCTACACCTTC. Amino acid sequence: CSVEQGGYTF.

The chain employs TRBV19 and TRBJ1-4; TRBD1 might be the D (6 bases). Germline loops: CDR1 LNHDA, CDR2 SQIVND (reference sequence). V lost 1 base to trimming and J lost 3 bases, with 12 bases between them. The CDR3 is made up of 16 amino acids. The CDR3 reads CASSIGRGSANEKLFF. The CDR3 nucleotides read TGTGCCAGTAGTATAGGCAGGGGTTCGGCTAATGAAAAACTGTTTTTT.

The chain is built from TRBV7-9 and TRBJ1-4, with a possible D match to TRBD1 (5 bases). Germline lookup yields CDR1 SEHNR and CDR2 FQNEAQ (reference sequence). Deletions cut 4 bases from V and 3 bases from J, with 18 bases between. The CDR3 totals 17 residues. The CDR3 reads CASSYLDGPGANEKLFF. In DNA, the CDR3 is TGTGCCAGCAGCTACCTGGACGGCCCGGGGGCTAATGAAAAACTGTTTTTT.

CDR3 DNA: TGTGCCAGCAGTTTCAGGACTACAGGGGGATACTACGAGCAGTACTTC. Its protein is CASSFRTTGGYYEQYF. This chain joins TRBV28 and TRBJ2-7; 8 bases match TRBD1. The J segment lost 3 bases and the V segment lost 3 bases, leaving 10 bases of the junction unmatched. CDR3 size: 16 residues. Germline V CDR1 and CDR2: MDHEN, SYDVKM.

The chain recombines TRBV20-1 with TRBJ1-5, with a tentative D call TRBD1 (5 bases). The ends were cut back, 5 bases at V and 0 bases at J, with 14 bases in the middle. Germline V gene sequence: CDR1 DFQATT, CDR2 SNEGSKA (reference sequence). CDR3 length: 15 amino acids. CDR3 region: CSARADSYSNQPQHF. In nucleotides, the CDR3 is TGCAGTGCTCGTGCAGACAGTTATAGCAATCAGCCCCAGCATTTT.

The rearrangement links TRBV5-4 to TRBJ2-5; tentative D call: TRBD2 (6 bases). The germline CDR1 and CDR2 sequences are SGHNT and YYREEE (reference sequence). The CDR3 totals 14 residues. Trimming took off 2 bases at V and 5 bases at J, with 13 bases between the two ends. CDR3 sequence: CASSLPGVRETQYF. In DNA, the CDR3 is TGTGCCAGCAGCTTACCGGGAGTAAGGGAGACCCAGTACTTC.

The genes are TRBV5-1 and TRBJ2-2; 14 nucleotides align to TRBD2. The germline CDR1 and CDR2 sequences are SGHRS and YFSETQ. V lost 3 bases to trimming and J lost 6 bases; unmatched junction nucleotides: 7. The CDR3 is made up of 17 amino acids. The CDR3 DNA follows: TGCGCCAGCAGCTCCCTCGGACTAGCGGGAGGCGCCGGGGAGCTGTTTTTT. Translation gives CASSSLGLAGGAGELFF. The full variable domain, its missing parts supplied by reference TRBV5-1 and TRBJ2-2, is KAGVTQTPRYLIKTRGQQVTLSCSPISGHRSVSWYQQTPGQGLQFLFEYFSETQRNKGNFPGRFSGRQFSNSRSEMNVSTLELGDSALYLCASSSLGLAGGAGELFFGEGSRLTVL.

CDR3 DNA: TGTGCCAGCAGTTCCTCCCCGAGCTCTGGGGCCAACGTCCTGACTTTC. This codes for CASSSSPSSGANVLTF. The chain links TRBV27 to TRBJ2-6; D not certain. The CDR3 runs to 16 residues. Per the germline V gene, CDR1 is MNHEY and CDR2 is SMNVEV (reference sequence). Trimming took 4 bases from V and 0 from J, leaving 10 bases between them.

This clone turned up a few times. The chain links TRBV6-5 to TRBJ1-1; TRBD1 agrees at 9 bases. CDR1 MNHEY and CDR2 SVGAGI come from the germline V gene. After removal of 4 bases from V and 3 bases from J, the junction contained 9 bases not matched to a gene. CDR3 size: 16 residues. The CDR3 region is CASSSPRGTGYTEAFF. The CDR3 DNA follows: TGTGCCAGCAGTTCCCCCCGGGGGACAGGGTACACTGAAGCTTTCTTT.

The V gene is TRBV28, the J gene TRBJ2-7; TRBD1 aligns across 7 bases. The J segment lost 2 bases and the V segment lost 6 bases, leaving 7 bases of the junction unmatched. The germline CDR1 and CDR2 sequences are MDHEN and SYDVKM. The CDR3 has 14 residues. The CDR3 DNA reads TGTGCCAGCAGAACCACAGGGGTCCCCTACGAGCAGTACTTC. Translated: CASRTTGVPYEQYF.

This chain connects TRBV6-5 to TRBJ2-2; weak D call: TRBD1 (6 bases). With 7 bases removed from V and 0 bases from J, the gap between germline ends came to 12 bases. This CDR3 region has 15 residues. Germline V gives CDR1 MNHEY, CDR2 SVGAGI. The CDR3 region is CASKTGDANTGELFF. CDR3 DNA sequence: TGTGCCAGCAAGACAGGAGACGCGAACACCGGGGAGCTGTTTTTT.

The J gene is TRBJ2-3, the V gene TRBV7-3; TRBD2 matches at 7 bases. This CDR3 has 13 residues. Germline V gives CDR1 SGHTA, CDR2 FQGTGA. Unmatched junction bases numbered 4, after V lost 8 bases and J lost 2 bases. For the CDR3, the DNA is TGTGCCAGCGCAGCGGGGTACACAGATACGCAGTATTTT. This gives the protein CASAAGYTDTQYF. Complete variable domain (other parts from reference TRBV7-3 and TRBJ2-3): GAGVSQTPSNKVTEKGKYVELRCDPISGHTALYWYRQSLGQGPEFLIYFQGTGAADDSGLPNDRFFAVRPEGSVSTLKIQRTERGDSAVYLCASAAGYTDTQYFGPGTRLTVL.

J is TRBJ1-2 and V is TRBV28; D possibly corresponds to TRBD1 (6 bases). This CDR3 region has 14 residues. V lost 3 bases and J lost 8, with 16 bases in between. From germline, CDR1 is MDHEN and CDR2 SYDVKM. CDR3 loop: CASSFLEGGWGYTF. Written as DNA, the CDR3 is TGTGCCAGCAGTTTCCTCGAAGGGGGTTGGGGCTACACCTTC.

This rearrangement joins TRBV7-2 to TRBJ2-6; TRBD1 matches at 8 bases. With 3 bases clipped from V and 1 base from J, the junction kept 8 bases outside the gene matches. This CDR3 is 18 amino acids long. Germline V gives CDR1 SGHTA, CDR2 FQGNSA. The CDR3 DNA reads TGTGCCAGCAGCTTCCGGGACAGGACCCTTTCTGGGGCCAACGTCCTGACTTTC. The encoded protein is CASSFRDRTLSGANVLTF.

V is TRBV5-1 and J is TRBJ2-7; 12 nucleotides line up with TRBD1. CDR1 and CDR2 from the germline V gene are SGHRS and YFSETQ. The CDR3 contains 15 residues. V lost 5 bases to trimming and J lost 5 bases; unmatched junction nucleotides: 8. The CDR3 loop reads CASRSGGTGGHEQYF. Written as DNA, the CDR3 is TGCGCCAGCAGGTCGGGGGGGACAGGGGGCCACGAGCAGTACTTC.

J is TRBJ2-1 and V is TRBV3-1 (or the pseudogene TRBV3-2), with 10 bases fitting TRBD2. J lost 10 bases, V lost 1 base, and 4 bases had no gene match. The germline CDR1 and CDR2 sequences are LGHDT and YNNKEL (reference sequence). The CDR3 has 14 amino acids. In DNA, the CDR3 is TGTGCCAGCAGCCAAGTTAATAGCGGGGGGGAGCAGTTCTTC. Translating it yields CASSQVNSGGEQFF.

In this sample, this clone turned up once. This chain links TRBV7-9 with TRBJ2-5; no definite D call. Germline CDR1 and CDR2: SEHNR and FQNEAQ (reference sequence). V was trimmed by 3 bases and J by 2 bases, leaving 7 bases between them. The length of the CDR3 is 13 residues. CDR3 protein: CASSFPLQETQYF. The CDR3 nucleotides read TGTGCCAGCAGCTTTCCCCTACAAGAGACCCAGTACTTC.

This rearrangement joins TRBV7-8 to TRBJ2-3; 12 nucleotides align to TRBD2. In germline, CDR1 is SGHVS, CDR2 FQNEAQ. The CDR3 length is 17 residues. The ends lost 3 bases at V and 2 bases at J; junction bases unmatched: 6. Here the CDR3 DNA reads TGTGCCAGCAGCTTCCTAGCGGGGGGGCGAGTCACAGATACGCAGTATTTT. It translates to CASSFLAGGRVTDTQYF.

The chain joins TRBV10-3 to TRBJ2-6; 7 bases agree with TRBD1. This CDR3 contains 13 residues. Trimming took 10 bases from V and 4 from J; bases not matched to a gene: 4. In germline, CDR1 is ENHRY, CDR2 SYGVKD. DNA for the CDR3: TGTGCCACCCAGGGACAGGGGGCCAACGTCCTGACTTTC. Residues: CATQGQGANVLTF.

This chain joins TRBV30 and TRBJ2-5, with no clear D. The V and J ends lost 2 bases and 5 bases respectively, with 9 bases between them. CDR1 and CDR2 from the germline V gene are GTSNPN and SVGIG (reference sequence). This CDR3 is 12 amino acids long. In DNA, the CDR3 is TGTGCCTGGAGTTCCGGGTCGGAGACCCAGTACTTC. Translation gives CAWSSGSETQYF.

The chain uses TRBV3-1 (or the pseudogene TRBV3-2) and TRBJ2-7; TRBD1 aligns across 7 bases. Germline-derived CDR1 and CDR2 are LGHDT and YNNKEL (reference sequence). This CDR3 has 14 amino acids. The V gene end was trimmed by 4 bases and the J gene end by 6 bases; junction bases not matched to a gene: 9. The CDR3 sequence is CASSPNRQGPEQYF. The CDR3 DNA follows: TGTGCCAGCAGCCCCAACCGACAGGGTCCCGAGCAGTACTTC.

The V gene is TRBV28, the J gene TRBJ1-1; possible D gene TRBD1, 6 bases. The V end lost 2 bases, the J end lost 3 bases, and 13 bases lay between the germline ends. From germline, CDR1 is MDHEN and CDR2 SYDVKM. The CDR3 runs 15 residues. The CDR3 spells CASSLPRGPYTEAFF. The CDR3 DNA reads as TGTGCCAGCAGTTTACCCAGGGGTCCGTACACTGAAGCTTTCTTT.

The chain carries TRBV6-5 and TRBJ1-3; 9 bases are a match to TRBD1. CDR3 size: 15 residues. Germline assignment: CDR1 MNHEY and CDR2 SVGAGI. After removal of 5 bases from V and 3 bases from J, the junction contained 5 bases not matched to a gene. CDR3 region: CASSPDRGDGNTIYF. The CDR3 region has the DNA TGTGCCAGCAGTCCGGACAGGGGCGATGGAAACACCATATATTTT.

The chain is built from TRBV3-1 (or the pseudogene TRBV3-2) and TRBJ1-2; D is unclear. Trimming stripped 5 bases from V and 7 bases from J, with 14 bases between. The V gene's germline CDR1 is LGHDT and CDR2 YNNKEL (reference sequence). The CDR3 extends over 13 amino acids. This chain's CDR3 is CASSAPPGSGYTF. CDR3 DNA: TGTGCCAGCAGCGCACCCCCAGGCTCTGGCTACACCTTC.